Presented here are 12 T cell receptor beta chains from one specimen sequenced in a study of regulatory T cells in long-lasting Graves disease. Building of the TCR beta libraries involved iRepertoire HTBI primers and Arm-PCR of CDR3 regions. From the multiplex PCR reads, TCRdb called clonotypes with MiXCR, one entry per CDR3 protein. The table lists 500,000 or so distinct CDR3 sequences, 12% to 15% of them singletons, with approximately 17% in the top ten. Indicated time point: newly diagnosed GD, antithyroid drugs for less than 3 months. RNA isolated from PBMCs was used to make the TCR library. These data also formed part of another study, on T cells in Graves' hyperthyroidism and ophthalmopathy.

Here the sequenced sample was peripheral blood mononuclear cells (PBMCs), taken at new diagnosis, from a patient treated with antithyroid drugs. Receptors originate from a woman aged 45-60 years with Graves disease.

This clonotype occurred a few times. The CDR3: CASSRPPSSGDQPIYYEQYF. DNA of the CDR3: TGCGCCAGCAGCCGCCCACCTTCTAGCGGCGACCAACCGATCTACTACGAGCAGTACTTC. V usage is TRBV5-1 and J usage is TRBJ2-7; TRBD2 agrees at 7 bases. This CDR3 spans 20 amino acids. The germline CDR1 and CDR2 sequences are SGHRS and YFSETQ. The ends lost 4 bases at V and 3 bases at J; junction bases unmatched: 25.

This clonotype has at least ten counts. V usage is TRBV11-2 and J usage is TRBJ1-3, with D possibly being TRBD1 (6 bases). CDR3 length: 15 amino acids. Germline CDR1 reads SGHAT; CDR2 reads FQNNGV. V lost 5 bases and J 0 bases, leaving 11 bases between the germline ends. The CDR3 sequence is CASSRTEASGNTIYF. As DNA, the CDR3 is TGTGCCAGCAGCCGGACAGAAGCCTCTGGAAACACCATATATTTT.

This clonotype has a count of ten or more. The V call is TRBV28, the J call TRBJ2-7, with unresolved D. The ends were cut back, 5 bases at V and 2 bases at J, with 13 bases in the middle. Germline loops: CDR1 MDHEN, CDR2 SYDVKM. CDR3 length: 14 amino acids. The CDR3 DNA follows: TGTGCCAGCAGTGTACCCAGGATCACCTACGAGCAGTACTTC. It specifies CASSVPRITYEQYF.

This clonotype was counted a few times. The likely explanation is a read error, given a far larger clone one base away. This chain uses TRBV13 with TRBJ1-1; D call uncertain. Germline-derived CDR1 and CDR2 are PRHDT and FYEKMQ (reference sequence). The CDR3 has 13 amino acids. This CDR3 reads CASSLDGNTGAFF. CDR3 nucleotide sequence: TGTGCCAGCAGCTTAGACGGGAACACTGGAGCTTTCTTT.

This clonotype appeared a few times. The J gene is TRBJ2-7, the V gene TRBV11-2; TRBD2 agrees at 10 bases. Per the germline V gene, CDR1 is SGHAT and CDR2 is FQNNGV. The CDR3 is 15 amino acids. V lost 5 bases to trimming and J lost 2 bases; unmatched junction nucleotides: 6. As DNA, the CDR3 is TGTGCCAGCAGCACGGGACTAGCGCTTGCCTACGAGCAGTACTTC. It codes for CASSTGLALAYEQYF.

This clonotype was counted ten times or more. The chain uses TRBV11-3 and TRBJ2-1, with 10 bases aligning to TRBD2. Germline V gene lookup returns CDR1 SGHNT and CDR2 YENEEA. The CDR3 extends over 15 amino acids. Germline trimming cut 5 bases from V and 3 bases from J; bases unmatched to any gene: 4. The CDR3 DNA is TGTGCCAGCAGCGCGGAGCGGGAGGGCTACAATGAGCAGTTCTTC. Its protein is CASSAEREGYNEQFF.

This clonotype was found many times. This chain links TRBV2 with TRBJ2-3; D possibly corresponds to TRBD1 (6 bases). Germline CDR1 and CDR2: SNHLY and FYNNEI. The CDR3 sequence is 15 residues long. Deletions cut 8 bases from V and 0 bases from J, with 15 bases between. The CDR3 sequence: CASQAGTLSTDTQYF. The CDR3 DNA reads TGTGCCAGCCAGGCAGGGACACTGAGCACAGATACGCAGTATTTT.

This chain uses TRBV4-1 with TRBJ1-3; 8 nucleotides line up with TRBD1. The V gene's germline CDR1 is MGHRA and CDR2 YSYEKL. V lost 1 base to trimming and J lost 3 bases; unmatched junction nucleotides: 8. The CDR3 covers 17 residues. CDR3 in amino acids: CASSQVPGQVRGNTIYF. In DNA, the CDR3 is TGCGCCAGCAGCCAAGTCCCGGGACAGGTTCGTGGAAACACCATATATTTT.

This clonotype was detected a few times. The chain is built from TRBV20-1 and TRBJ2-2; TRBD1 matches 8 bases. The V and J ends lost 0 bases and 0 bases, in that order; junction bases with no gene match: 12. This CDR3 has 19 amino acids. Per the germline V gene, CDR1 is DFQATT and CDR2 is SNEGSKA (reference sequence). CDR3 in amino acids: CSARDRDRPWGTNTGELFF. CDR3 sequence (DNA): TGCAGTGCTAGAGACCGGGACAGGCCCTGGGGCACGAACACCGGGGAGCTGTTTTTT.

The rearrangement links TRBV12-3 or TRBV12-4 to TRBJ2-7; TRBD2 matches 7 bases. V lost 2 bases to trimming and J lost 2 bases; unmatched junction nucleotides: 6. The CDR3 has 15 residues. Here the CDR3 reads CASSLTREGPYEQYF. DNA of the CDR3: TGTGCCAGCAGTTTAACGAGGGAGGGCCCCTACGAGCAGTACTTC.

The table lists this clonotype with many counts. For the CDR3, the DNA is TGTGCCAGCAGTTTAGCTCGGGTTTCCTACGAGCAGTACTTC. It codes for CASSLARVSYEQYF. The chain uses TRBV28 and TRBJ2-7; D is uncertain. The CDR3 consists of 14 residues. Trimming took 2 bases from V and 1 from J, leaving 9 bases between them. Germline CDR1 is MDHEN and CDR2 is SYDVKM.

This clonotype was seen repeatedly, ten times or more. V is TRBV27 and J is TRBJ2-3; TRBD1 might be the D (6 bases). V was clipped by 3 bases and J by 4 bases, with 8 bases between them. This CDR3 is built from 13 residues. Per germline, CDR1 MNHEY and CDR2 SMNVEV (reference sequence). The CDR3 reads CASSFRGPDTQYF. The CDR3 DNA reads as TGTGCCAGCAGTTTCAGGGGCCCAGATACGCAGTATTTT.